The 25 T cell receptor beta chains given below trace back to one sample, sequenced in a study of quantifying T cell responses using KT2 cells. Study-level background: cDNA was made from DNase-treated RNA using alpha and beta constant primers.

An oligo carrying a UMI was ligated to the cDNA 3' end. First-round PCR used approximately 4 cycles and beta primers RC1.1 and RC1.2 covering TRBC1 and TRBC2. TCRdb fed the UMI-ligation and nested PCR reads into MiXCR, producing one record per CDR3 protein. The sample shows under 35,000 distinct CDR3 sequences, about 9.4% of them seen only once. Sequences were obtained from PBMCs spiked with cells of the T cell clone KT2. All receptors derive from a human donor.

This clonotype was observed a few times. The chain has TRBV2 and TRBJ1-1, with 10 bases matching TRBD1. The CDR3 has 19 residues. After removal of 4 bases from V and 4 bases from J, the junction contained 18 bases not matched to a gene. Germline V CDR1 and CDR2: SNHLY, FYNNEI. CDR3 in DNA: TGTGCCAGCAGTGGTTCTCGGGACAGGGGACATCCACGGGTCACTGAAGCTTTCTTT. Translated: CASSGSRDRGHPRVTEAFF.

The V gene is TRBV6-5, the J gene TRBJ1-2; 8 nucleotides agree with TRBD1. The trim removed 4 bases at V and 7 bases at J, leaving 17 bases unmatched. Germline V gene data show CDR1 as MNHEY and CDR2 as SVGAGI. The CDR3 is made up of 17 amino acids. CDR3 in DNA: TGTGCCAGCAGTTCCAACAGGGCGGGACAGGAGAAGGTTGGCTACACCTTC. It encodes CASSSNRAGQEKVGYTF.

This clonotype was recorded at least ten times. This chain uses TRBV15 with TRBJ1-5, with unresolved D. Deletions cut 3 bases from V and 7 bases from J, with 13 bases between. This CDR3 has 14 residues. CDR1 and CDR2 (germline): LNHNV, YYDKDF (reference sequence). Here the CDR3 DNA reads TGTGCCACCAGCAGCCGTCAGATTTTACAGCCCCAGCATTTT. The encoded protein is CATSSRQILQPQHF.

The chain joins TRBV24-1 to TRBJ2-1; TRBD2 is a possible D gene (6 bases). The CDR3 extends over 14 amino acids. Trimming removed 4 bases from V and 1 base from J, with 7 bases in between. Per the germline V gene, CDR1 is KGHDR and CDR2 is SFDVKD. CDR3 region: CATSDGLSYNEQFF. In nucleotides, the CDR3 is TGTGCCACCAGTGACGGACTATCCTACAATGAGCAGTTCTTC.

Many counts were recorded for this clonotype. This chain links TRBV7-6 with TRBJ2-1; D tentatively reads TRBD1 or TRBD2 (6 bases each). Trimming pared 5 bases from V and 7 bases from J, leaving 18 bases between. The germline V gene encodes CDR1 SGHVS and CDR2 FNYEAQ. The CDR3 spans 15 residues. CDR3 DNA: TGTGCCAGCAGCGCAGGGGAGGTCCCATCAAATGAGCAGTTCTTC. Its protein product is CASSAGEVPSNEQFF. The whole variable domain, remainder taken from reference TRBV7-6 and TRBJ2-1, is GAGVSQSPRYKVTKRGQDVALRCDPISGHVSLYWYRQALGQGPEFLTYFNYEAQQDKSGLPNDRFSAERPEGSISTLTIQRTEQRDSAMYRCASSAGEVPSNEQFFGPGTRLTVL.

This clonotype has only a few counts. The V and J genes are TRBV28 and TRBJ1-1; 7 positions agree with TRBD1. The ends lost 4 bases at V and 1 base at J; junction bases unmatched: 9. Germline CDR1 is MDHEN and CDR2 is SYDVKM. The CDR3 loop spans 16 amino acids. CDR3 sequence (DNA): TGTGCCAGCAGTTCGCCGGGACAGCTAAAGAACACTGAAGCTTTCTTT. Translation: CASSSPGQLKNTEAFF.

This clonotype was seen many times. The chain employs TRBV6-5 and TRBJ1-4, with a tentative D call TRBD1 (6 bases). Germline loops: CDR1 MNHEY, CDR2 SVGAGI. This CDR3 comprises 14 residues. Trimming cost V 4 bases and J 5 bases, with 11 bases left between them. CDR3 protein: CASSLSGANEKLFF. CDR3 in DNA: TGTGCCAGCAGTTTGTCGGGGGCCAATGAAAAACTGTTTTTT.

The V gene is TRBV19, the J gene TRBJ1-1, with D perhaps matching TRBD1 (5 bases). Trimming shortened V by 5 bases and J by 0 bases, and 7 bases separated the two germline ends. This CDR3 has 13 residues. CDR1 is LNHDA, CDR2 SQIVND, per germline (reference sequence). In nucleotides, the CDR3 is TGTGCCAGTAGTGCAGGGATGAACACTGAAGCTTTCTTT. Its protein product is CASSAGMNTEAFF.

This clonotype was picked up a small number of times. The chain uses TRBV4-1 and TRBJ1-2, with 12 positions matching TRBD1. The CDR3 has 17 residues. Germline lookup yields CDR1 MGHRA and CDR2 YSYEKL. V dropped 2 bases and J dropped 3; count of bases not matched to a gene: 7. The CDR3 reads CASSQLRDRGQDYGYTF. The CDR3 DNA follows: TGCGCCAGCAGCCAACTGCGGGACAGGGGGCAGGACTATGGCTACACCTTC.

This clonotype has only a few counts. The rearrangement joins TRBV12-3 or TRBV12-4 to TRBJ2-4; 11 nucleotides align to TRBD2. The CDR3 covers 17 residues. J lost 4 bases, V lost 6 bases, and 11 bases had no gene match. For the CDR3, the DNA is TGTGCCAGCAGCACGCCGGGACTAGCGGATGGGAAAAACATTCAGTACTTC. Its translation: CASSTPGLADGKNIQYF.

This clonotype was seen many times. The chain is built from TRBV12-3 or TRBV12-4 and TRBJ2-1; 7 bases map to TRBD2. The CDR3 is 15 amino acids. J lost 5 bases, V lost 3 bases, and 7 bases had no gene match. The CDR3 DNA reads TGTGCCAGCAGTTTTGGGCTAGCGGTAAACAATGAGCAGTTCTTC. Encoded protein: CASSFGLAVNNEQFF.

The CDR3 region has the DNA TGTGCCAGTACTTTGGGTCTAGCAAGAGATACGCAGTATTTT. Translation gives CASTLGLARDTQYF. This rearrangement joins TRBV19 to TRBJ2-3, with D maybe TRBD2 (5 bases). V lost 7 bases, J lost 5 bases, and 16 bases lay in between. From germline, CDR1 is LNHDA and CDR2 SQIVND (reference sequence). This CDR3 comprises 14 residues.

The chain uses TRBV15 and TRBJ1-1; D ambiguous. CDR3 length equals 13 residues. The V end was cut by 1 base, the J end by 10 bases, with 13 bases between. The germline V gene has CDR1 LNHNV and CDR2 YYDKDF (reference sequence). CDR3 sequence (DNA): TGTGCCACCAGCAGAGCCACGGGCGTTCTAGCTTTCTTT. As protein: CATSRATGVLAFF.

Ten or more counts support this clonotype. This chain links TRBV6-1 with TRBJ1-1; 9 bases line up with TRBD1. Per germline, CDR1 MNHNS and CDR2 SASEGT. V dropped 3 bases and J dropped 3; count of bases not matched to a gene: 11. CDR3 size: 17 residues. The DNA of the CDR3 is TGTGCCAGCAGTGACGTACCATCATGGGACAGGGACACTGAAGCTTTCTTT. This gives the protein CASSDVPSWDRDTEAFF.

This clonotype was picked up many times. This chain connects TRBV3-1 to TRBJ2-3; D gene ambiguous. Germline CDR1 reads LGHDT; CDR2 reads YNNKEL (reference sequence). The CDR3 covers 14 residues. V gave up 4 bases and J gave up 3 bases, with 11 bases separating them. CDR3 region: CASSLVGVTDTQYF. The CDR3 DNA reads as TGTGCCAGCAGCCTAGTTGGAGTTACAGATACGCAGTATTTT.

This chain uses TRBV28 with TRBJ2-4; perhaps TRBD2 as D (7 bases). The CDR3 extends over 16 amino acids. CDR1 MDHEN and CDR2 SYDVKM come from the germline V gene. V was trimmed by 3 bases and J by 2 bases, leaving 14 bases between them. In DNA form, the CDR3 reads TGTGCCAGCAGTTTTACGGGGGGCTTTTCCAAAAACATTCAGTACTTC. Translated: CASSFTGGFSKNIQYF.

This clonotype has only a few counts. This chain uses TRBV9 with TRBJ2-3; weak D call: TRBD2 (6 bases). The CDR3 is 17 amino acids. The germline CDR1 and CDR2 sequences are SGDLS and YYNGEE. Trimming cost V 4 bases and J 1 base, with 19 bases left between them. In DNA, the CDR3 is TGTGCCAGCAGCCCATTAGGTAGCGGTGACCGCACAGATACGCAGTATTTT. This gives the protein CASSPLGSGDRTDTQYF.

V usage is TRBV10-3 and J usage is TRBJ1-1; D is possibly TRBD1 (5 bases). Trimming left V 4 bases short and J 5 bases short, with 14 bases between. Germline V gene sequence: CDR1 ENHRY, CDR2 SYGVKD. CDR3 length equals 14 residues. CDR3 in amino acids: CAISAREGGTEAFF. The CDR3 bases are TGTGCCATCAGTGCCAGGGAAGGAGGAACTGAAGCTTTCTTT.

With regard to this clonotype: Just one base apart from a much larger clone, this may be a read error. The chain uses TRBV4-2 and TRBJ2-1; possible D gene TRBD1, 6 bases. Germline V gives CDR1 LGHNA, CDR2 YNFKEQ. This CDR3 has 16 amino acids. V lost 4 bases, J lost 8 bases, and 21 bases lay in between. The CDR3 bases are TGTGCCAGCAGCCCCCGGGCCGGGACAAAGGGCGATGAGCAGTTCTTC. It codes for CASSPRAGTKGDEQFF.

This clonotype was found a few times. The J gene is TRBJ2-1, the V gene TRBV7-2; D call uncertain. Germline V gene lookup returns CDR1 SGHTA and CDR2 FQGNSA. The CDR3 runs 13 residues. V was cut by 7 bases and J by 4 bases, with 11 bases left in between. The CDR3 DNA is TGTGCCAGCACACTCCCACTTTACAATGAGCAGTTCTTC. As protein: CASTLPLYNEQFF.

This sequence joins TRBV3-1 and TRBJ2-7, with TRBD1 matching over 7 bases. The trim removed 6 bases at V and 1 base at J, leaving 3 bases unmatched. The germline V gene encodes CDR1 LGHDT and CDR2 YNNKEL (reference sequence). The CDR3 extends over 13 amino acids. CDR3: CASSLQGSYEQYF. As DNA, the CDR3 is TGTGCCAGCAGTTTACAGGGGTCCTACGAGCAGTACTTC.

This clonotype was observed many times. The chain couples TRBV6-5 to TRBJ1-1; TRBD1 matches at 10 bases. From germline, CDR1 is MNHEY and CDR2 SVGAGI. The CDR3 is 13 residues long. J gave up 6 bases and V 5 bases, and 3 bases lay outside the gene matches. CDR3 loop: CASSAGQGAEAFF. The DNA for the CDR3 is TGTGCCAGCAGTGCCGGACAGGGGGCTGAAGCTTTCTTT.

There are a few counts of this clonotype. V gene TRBV7-2 combines with J gene TRBJ2-7; D not resolved. The V gene's germline CDR1 is SGHTA and CDR2 FQGNSA. The CDR3 extends over 12 amino acids. Trimming took off 1 base at V and 7 bases at J, with 8 bases between the two ends. CDR3 sequence: CASSLEGIEQYF. CDR3 nucleotides: TGTGCCAGCAGCTTAGAAGGGATTGAGCAGTACTTC. Variable domain in full (rest from reference TRBV7-2 and TRBJ2-7): GAGVSQSPSNKVTEKGKDVELRCDPISGHTALYWYRQSLGQGLEFLIYFQGNSAPDKSGLPSDRFSAERTGGSVSTLTIQRTQQEDSAVYLCASSLEGIEQYFGPGTRLTVT.

This chain uses TRBV20-1 with TRBJ2-5; tentatively, D is TRBD1 or TRBD2 (5 bases each). Trimming removed 5 bases from V and 4 bases from J, with 14 bases in between. Germline-derived CDR1 and CDR2 are DFQATT and SNEGSKA (reference sequence). The CDR3 has 13 amino acids. The CDR3 sequence: CSARDVLVETQYF. The CDR3 region has the DNA TGCAGTGCTCGGGACGTCCTGGTAGAGACCCAGTACTTC.

This clonotype showed up just a few times. The chain has TRBV7-2 and TRBJ2-7, with TRBD1 matching 12 bases. V was clipped by 5 bases and J by 5 bases; unmatched bases: 7. The CDR3 contains 15 residues. CDR1 and CDR2 (germline): SGHTA, FQGNSA. The CDR3 coding sequence is TGTGCCAGCAGCACGGGGACAGGGGGCAGGGACGAGCAGTACTTC. Translating gives CASSTGTGGRDEQYF.